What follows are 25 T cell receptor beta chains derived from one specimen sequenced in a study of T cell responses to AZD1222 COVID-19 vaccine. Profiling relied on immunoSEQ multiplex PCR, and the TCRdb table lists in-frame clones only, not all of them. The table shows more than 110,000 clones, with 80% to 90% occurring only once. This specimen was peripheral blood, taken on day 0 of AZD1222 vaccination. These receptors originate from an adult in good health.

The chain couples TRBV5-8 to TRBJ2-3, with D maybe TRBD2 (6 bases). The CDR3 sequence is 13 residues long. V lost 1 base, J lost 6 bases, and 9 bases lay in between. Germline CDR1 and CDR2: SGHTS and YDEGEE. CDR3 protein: CASSLSRGDTQYF. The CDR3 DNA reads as TGTGCCAGCAGCTTGAGTCGGGGGGATACGCAGTATTTT.

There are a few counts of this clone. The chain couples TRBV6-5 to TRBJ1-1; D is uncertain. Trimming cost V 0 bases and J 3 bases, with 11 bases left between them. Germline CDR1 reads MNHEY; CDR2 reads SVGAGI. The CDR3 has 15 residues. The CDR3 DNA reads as TGTGCCAGCAGTTACTCGGTAGTTGCTGACACTGAAGCTTTCTTT. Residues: CASSYSVVADTEAFF.

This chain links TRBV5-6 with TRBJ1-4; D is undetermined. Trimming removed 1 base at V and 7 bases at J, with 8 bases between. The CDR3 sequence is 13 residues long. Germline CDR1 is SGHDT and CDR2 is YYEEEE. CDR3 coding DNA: TGTGCCAGCAGCTTGAAGGGTCCTGAAAAACTGTTTTTT. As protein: CASSLKGPEKLFF.

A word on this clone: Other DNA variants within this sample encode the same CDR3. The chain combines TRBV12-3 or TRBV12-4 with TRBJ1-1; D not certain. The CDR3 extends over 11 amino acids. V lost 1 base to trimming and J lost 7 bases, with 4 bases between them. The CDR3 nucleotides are TGTGCCAGCAGTTTAGGAGGTGAAGCTTTCTTT. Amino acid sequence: CASSLGGEAFF.

The CDR3 bases are TGTGCCAGCAGCCAAGATATAGGAGGGGGAGAGACCCAGTACTTC. This gives the protein CASSQDIGGGETQYF. V gene TRBV3-1 (or the pseudogene TRBV3-2) combines with J gene TRBJ2-5; D might be TRBD1 or TRBD2, each matching 6 bases. V was clipped by 0 bases and J by 4 bases, with 12 bases between them. This CDR3 is 15 amino acids long. CDR1 LGHDT and CDR2 YNNKEL come from the germline V gene (reference sequence).

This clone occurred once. CDR3 in amino acids: CASSFWGPTLSAGELFF. The CDR3 DNA reads TGCGCCAGCAGCTTCTGGGGTCCTACCCTTAGCGCCGGGGAGCTGTTTTTT. The genes are TRBV5-1 and TRBJ2-2, with a tentative D call TRBD2 (5 bases). The CDR3 is made up of 17 amino acids. In germline, CDR1 is SGHRS, CDR2 YFSETQ. V was pared by 2 bases and J by 6 bases, with 20 bases between.

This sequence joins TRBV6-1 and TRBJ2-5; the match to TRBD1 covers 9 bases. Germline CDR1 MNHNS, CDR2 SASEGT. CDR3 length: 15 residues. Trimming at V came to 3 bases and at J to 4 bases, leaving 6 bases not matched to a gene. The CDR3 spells CASSDGQGRGETQYF. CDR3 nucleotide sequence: TGTGCCAGCAGTGACGGACAGGGGCGAGGAGAGACCCAGTACTTC.

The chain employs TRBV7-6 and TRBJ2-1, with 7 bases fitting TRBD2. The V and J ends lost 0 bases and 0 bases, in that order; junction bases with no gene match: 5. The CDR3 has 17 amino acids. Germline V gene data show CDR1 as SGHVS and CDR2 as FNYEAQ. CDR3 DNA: TGTGCCAGCAGCTTAGCCCTAGCGGAGAGCTCCTACAATGAGCAGTTCTTC. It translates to CASSLALAESSYNEQFF.

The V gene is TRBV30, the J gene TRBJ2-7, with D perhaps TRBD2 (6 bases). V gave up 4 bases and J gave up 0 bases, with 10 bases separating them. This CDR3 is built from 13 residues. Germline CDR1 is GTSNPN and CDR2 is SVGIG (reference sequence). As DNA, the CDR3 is TGTGCCTGGACGGGGGAGGACTCCTACGAGCAGTACTTC. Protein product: CAWTGEDSYEQYF.

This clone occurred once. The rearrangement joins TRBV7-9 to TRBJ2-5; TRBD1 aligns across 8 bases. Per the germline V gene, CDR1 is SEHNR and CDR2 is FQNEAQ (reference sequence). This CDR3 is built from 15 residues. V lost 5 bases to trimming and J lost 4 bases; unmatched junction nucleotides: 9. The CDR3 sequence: CASSRPTGVGETQYF. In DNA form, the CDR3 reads TGTGCCAGCAGCCGCCCGACAGGGGTCGGAGAGACCCAGTACTTC.

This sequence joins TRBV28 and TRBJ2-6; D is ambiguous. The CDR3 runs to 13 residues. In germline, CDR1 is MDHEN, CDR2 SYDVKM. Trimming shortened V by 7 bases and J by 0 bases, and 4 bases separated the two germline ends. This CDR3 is CASTISGANVLTF. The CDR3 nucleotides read TGTGCCAGCACCATCTCTGGGGCCAACGTCCTGACTTTC. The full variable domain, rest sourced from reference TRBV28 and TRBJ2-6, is DVKVTQSSRYLVKRTGEKVFLECVQDMDHENMFWYRQDPGLGLRLIYFSYDVKMKEKGDIPEGYSVSREKKERFSLILESASTNQTSMYLCASTISGANVLTFGAGSRLTVL.

The CDR3 DNA is TGTGCCTGGGGGACAGGTCCTTACGAGCAGTACTTC. It specifies CAWGTGPYEQYF. The V and J genes are TRBV30 and TRBJ2-7; 8 positions match TRBD1. The V segment lost 5 bases and the J segment 4 bases; nucleotides outside the gene matches: 4. Germline CDR1 is GTSNPN and CDR2 is SVGIG (reference sequence). The CDR3 is 12 residues long.

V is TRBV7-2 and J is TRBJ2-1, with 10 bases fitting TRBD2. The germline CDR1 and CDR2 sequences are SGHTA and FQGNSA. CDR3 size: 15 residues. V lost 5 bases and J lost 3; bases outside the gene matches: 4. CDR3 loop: CASSPGLARYNEQFF. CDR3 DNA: TGTGCCAGCAGCCCGGGACTAGCGCGCTACAATGAGCAGTTCTTC.

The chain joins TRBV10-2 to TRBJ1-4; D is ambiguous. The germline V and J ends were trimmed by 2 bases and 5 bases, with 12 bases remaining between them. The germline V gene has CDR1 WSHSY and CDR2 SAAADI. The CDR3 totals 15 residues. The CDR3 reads CASSESPGLNEKLFF. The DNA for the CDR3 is TGCGCCAGCAGTGAGAGCCCAGGATTGAATGAAAAACTGTTTTTT.

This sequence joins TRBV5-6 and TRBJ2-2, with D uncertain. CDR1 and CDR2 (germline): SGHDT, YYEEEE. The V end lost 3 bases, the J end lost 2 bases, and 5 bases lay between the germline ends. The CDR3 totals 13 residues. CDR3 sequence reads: CASSSRNTGELFF. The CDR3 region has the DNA TGTGCCAGCAGCTCTCGCAACACCGGGGAGCTGTTTTTT.

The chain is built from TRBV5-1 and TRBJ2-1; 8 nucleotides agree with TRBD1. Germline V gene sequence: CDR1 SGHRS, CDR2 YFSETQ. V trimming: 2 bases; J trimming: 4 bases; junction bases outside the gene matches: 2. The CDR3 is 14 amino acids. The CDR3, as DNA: TGCGCCAGCAGCTTTAGGACAGGGTACAATGAGCAGTTCTTC. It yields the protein CASSFRTGYNEQFF. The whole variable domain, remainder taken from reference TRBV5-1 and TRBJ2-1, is KAGVTQTPRYLIKTRGQQVTLSCSPISGHRSVSWYQQTPGQGLQFLFEYFSETQRNKGNFPGRFSGRQFSNSRSEMNVSTLELGDSALYLCASSFRTGYNEQFFGPGTRLTVL.

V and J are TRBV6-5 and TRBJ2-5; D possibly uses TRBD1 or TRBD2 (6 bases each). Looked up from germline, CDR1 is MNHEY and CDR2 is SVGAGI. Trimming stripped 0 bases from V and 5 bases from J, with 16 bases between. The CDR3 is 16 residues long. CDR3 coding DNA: TGTGCCAGCAGTTACTCTTTAACCGGGGGCGGGGAGACCCAGTACTTC. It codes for CASSYSLTGGGETQYF.

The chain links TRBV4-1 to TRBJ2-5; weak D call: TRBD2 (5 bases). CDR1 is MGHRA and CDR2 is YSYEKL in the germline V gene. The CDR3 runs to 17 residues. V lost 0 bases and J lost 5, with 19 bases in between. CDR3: CASSQEGGLAPWETQYF. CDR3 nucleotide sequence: TGCGCCAGCAGCCAAGAAGGAGGACTTGCCCCCTGGGAGACCCAGTACTTC.

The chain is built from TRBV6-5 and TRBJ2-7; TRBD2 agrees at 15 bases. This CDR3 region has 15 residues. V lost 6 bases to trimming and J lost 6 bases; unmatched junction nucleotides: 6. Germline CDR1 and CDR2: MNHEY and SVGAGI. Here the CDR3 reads CASSPPGLAGGEQYF. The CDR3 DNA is TGTGCCAGCAGCCCACCGGGACTAGCGGGAGGCGAGCAGTACTTC.

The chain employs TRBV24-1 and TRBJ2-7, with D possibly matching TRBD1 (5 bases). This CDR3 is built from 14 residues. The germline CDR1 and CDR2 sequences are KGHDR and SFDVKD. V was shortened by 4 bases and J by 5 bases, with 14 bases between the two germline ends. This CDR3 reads CATSEGQGLDEQYF. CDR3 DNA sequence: TGTGCCACCAGTGAGGGCCAGGGCCTGGACGAGCAGTACTTC.

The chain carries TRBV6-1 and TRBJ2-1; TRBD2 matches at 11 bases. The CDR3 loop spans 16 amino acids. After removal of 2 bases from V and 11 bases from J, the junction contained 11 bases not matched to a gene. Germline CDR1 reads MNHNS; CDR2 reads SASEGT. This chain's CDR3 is CASSESSSGGSLKQFF. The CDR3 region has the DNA TGTGCCAGCAGTGAATCCTCTAGCGGGGGGAGTTTGAAGCAGTTCTTC.

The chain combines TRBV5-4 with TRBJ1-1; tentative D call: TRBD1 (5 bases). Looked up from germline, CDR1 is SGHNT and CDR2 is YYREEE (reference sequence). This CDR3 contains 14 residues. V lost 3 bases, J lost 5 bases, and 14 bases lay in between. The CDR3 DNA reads TGTGCCAGCAGCTCCCCTGGGACGGTTACTGAAGCTTTCTTT. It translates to CASSSPGTVTEAFF.

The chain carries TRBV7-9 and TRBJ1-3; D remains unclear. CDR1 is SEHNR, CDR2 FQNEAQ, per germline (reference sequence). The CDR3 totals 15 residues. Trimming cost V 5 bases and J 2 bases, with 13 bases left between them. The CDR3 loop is CASSPNSGAGNTIYF. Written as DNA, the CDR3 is TGTGCCAGCAGCCCCAATTCTGGGGCTGGAAACACCATATATTTT.

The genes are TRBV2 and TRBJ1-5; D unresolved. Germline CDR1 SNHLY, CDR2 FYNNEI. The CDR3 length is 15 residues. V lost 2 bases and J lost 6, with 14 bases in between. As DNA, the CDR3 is TGTGCCAGCAGTGAAAATTGGCCCGTAACTCAGCCCCAGCATTTT. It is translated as CASSENWPVTQPQHF.

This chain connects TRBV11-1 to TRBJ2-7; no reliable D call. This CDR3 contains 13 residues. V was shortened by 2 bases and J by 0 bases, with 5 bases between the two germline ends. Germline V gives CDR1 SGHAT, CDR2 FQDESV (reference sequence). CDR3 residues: CASSLLVSYEQYF. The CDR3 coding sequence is TGTGCCAGCAGCTTATTGGTCTCCTACGAGCAGTACTTC.